The rows below give T cell receptor beta chains drawn from one sample of a study of shared clonotypes between healthy human individuals. Libraries were prepared by immunoSEQ multiplex PCR; TCRdb keeps only in-frame clonotypes and omits some of them. The sample holds roughly 2,000,000 clones; just under 95% are singletons and the top ten take 1.5% to 2%. Source material: naive CD8+ T cells from PBMCs. These receptors were obtained from a man younger than 30 in good health. Some clones in this sample may be carry-over from other donors' samples. CDR3s include the opening cysteine and the closing phenylalanine or tryptophan. Each record gives: J gene, clone size, V gene, D gene, CDR3 DNA, CDR3 protein. A D gene is named only where the DNA matches it firmly. Clone size is shown for a subset of rows, as once, few, many or a class of expanded clone.

>TRBJ1-3|.|TRBV10-3|.
TGTGCCATCAGTGAGGGGACTGGGGCCACCATATATTTT
CAISEGTGATIYF
>TRBJ1-2|.|TRBV7-9|.
TGTGCCAGCAGCCGAGCGGACTATGGCTACACCTTC
CASSRADYGYTF
>TRBJ2-3|.|TRBV9|.
TGTGCCAGCAGCGTAGAGGTAGCAACAGATACGCAGTATTTT
CASSVEVATDTQYF
>TRBJ1-1|once|TRBV19|.
TGTGCCAGCATGATTGGCAGTGTTGAAGCTTTCTTT
CASMIGSVEAFF
>TRBJ1-5|.|TRBV7-2|TRBD1
TGTGCCAGCTCTACCGGGACAGGGACCTCCAATCAGCCCCAGCATTTT
CASSTGTGTSNQPQHF
>TRBJ2-7|.|TRBV7-9|.
TGTGCCAGCAGCGGAGGGAGTCTCGAGCAGTACTTC
CASSGGSLEQYF
>TRBJ2-7|.|TRBV12-5|.
TGTGCTAGTGCCATCGGGACACGGTACGAGCAGTACTTC
CASAIGTRYEQYF
>TRBJ2-7|.|TRBV6-5|TRBD2
TGTGCCAGCAGTTACTTTCCTAGCGGGAGCTCCTACGAGCAGTACTTC
CASSYFPSGSSYEQYF
>TRBJ2-2|.|TRBV4-3|.
TGCGCCAGCAGCCAAGATGGTTCGGGTTTGAACACCGGGGAGCTGTTTTTT
CASSQDGSGLNTGELFF
>TRBJ2-3|.|TRBV11-2|.
TGTGCCAGCAGCTCCGTCCCGTTGGCGGACACAGATACGCAGTATTTT
CASSSVPLADTDTQYF
>TRBJ1-1|.|TRBV29-1|.
TGCAGCGTTCATGTCACTGAAGCTTTCTTT
CSVHVTEAFF
>TRBJ2-7|.|TRBV7-2|.
TGTGCCAGCAGCTTAAAAGCAAATTACTACGAGCAGTACTTC
CASSLKANYYEQYF
>TRBJ2-6|once|TRBV4-3|.
TGCGCCAGCAGCCAGGGGTCAAGCTCTGGGGCCAACGTCCTGACTTTC
CASSQGSSSGANVLTF
>TRBJ2-2|.|TRBV11-2|.
TGTGCCAGCAGGGACCCGAACACCGGGGAGCTGTTTTTT
CASRDPNTGELFF
>TRBJ2-2|.|TRBV11-2|.
TGTGCCAGCAGCTATTACGTGTCGTTCGCGAACACCGGGGAGCTGTTTTTT
CASSYYVSFANTGELFF
>TRBJ2-3|.|TRBV9|.
TGTGCCAGCAGCGGGGGATACAGCACAGATACGCAGTATTTT
CASSGGYSTDTQYF
>TRBJ1-1|.|TRBV13|.
TGTGCCAGCAGCCCAGATACGAACACTGAAGCTTTCTTT
CASSPDTNTEAFF
>TRBJ2-1|once|TRBV5-1|TRBD1
TGCGCCAGCAGCTTGGTGGGGACAGGGAGTTGGGACGCCCAGTTCTTC
CASSLVGTGSWDAQFF
>TRBJ1-5|.|TRBV18|.
TGTGCCAGCTCACGCGGGACGTTCAATCAGCCCCAGCATTTT
CASSRGTFNQPQHF
>TRBJ2-7|.|TRBV27|TRBD2
TGTGCCAGCAGTTTACGAAGCGGGAGAGAACGCGAGCAGTACTTC
CASSLRSGREREQYF
>TRBJ2-7|once|TRBV25-1|TRBD2
TGTGCCAGCAGTGCCGCGGGAGAAACCTACGAGCAGTACTTC
CASSAAGETYEQYF
>TRBJ2-1|.|TRBV7-2|TRBD2
TGTGCCAGCAGCGGTTGGGTTAGCGGGAGGGAAAGCTCCTACAATGAGCAGTTCTTC
CASSGWVSGRESSYNEQFF
>TRBJ2-4|once|TRBV7-9|.
TGTGCCAGCAGCGACAGTTTTAAAAACATTCAGTACTTC
CASSDSFKNIQYF
>TRBJ2-1|.|TRBV6-1|.
TGTGCCAGCCTTCAAGGGACCACTGAGCAGTTCTTC
CASLQGTTEQFF
>TRBJ2-7|.|TRBV2|TRBD1
TGTGCCAGCAGTAGGACAGGGGGCTTCAACGAGCAGTACTTC
CASSRTGGFNEQYF
>TRBJ1-5|few|TRBV27|.
TGTGCCAGCGGCTTGGACACAACGGGATGGCAGCCCCAGCATTTT
CASGLDTTGWQPQHF
>TRBJ1-1|.|TRBV19|.
TGTGCCAGTACCTCCGTCCTGGACAGAGACACTGAAGCTTTCTTT
CASTSVLDRDTEAFF